Listed here are 8 T cell receptor beta chains from one sample, sequenced in a study of blood T cells in healthy people across ages. Sample-barcoded 5' priming and a J-beta primer mix drove a second PCR of about 7 to 11 cycles. TCRdb redid the calling of the 5' RACE reads with MiXCR, one entry per CDR3 protein. The repertoire consists of about 1,800,000 distinct CDR3 sequences, with under 30% occurring once and the leading ten covering roughly 8.2%. The specimen sequenced was blood. The receptor source for this set is a woman in her twenties or thirties in good health.

This sequence joins TRBV12-3 or TRBV12-4 and TRBJ2-7; 9 bases align to TRBD1. V shed 5 bases, J shed 9 bases, and the junction held 11 bases outside the gene matches. CDR3 length equals 14 residues. The CDR3 bases are TGTGCCAGCAGTCCTGTTGGGACAGGGAATTGGCAGTACTTC. Amino acids: CASSPVGTGNWQYF.

The V call is TRBV5-8, the J call TRBJ2-3; TRBD2 agrees at 9 bases. Per germline, CDR1 SGHTS and CDR2 YDEGEE. Germline trimming cut 4 bases from V and 11 bases from J; bases unmatched to any gene: 14. CDR3 length equals 15 residues. CDR3 in amino acids: CASSRDSGRPREQYF. The CDR3 bases are TGTGCCAGCAGCCGTGACAGCGGGAGGCCCCGCGAGCAGTATTTT.

This clonotype has only one observation. This chain links TRBV11-2 with TRBJ2-3; 7 nucleotides match TRBD2. V lost 0 bases and J lost 7; bases outside the gene matches: 10. The CDR3 covers 16 residues. Germline CDR1 reads SGHAT; CDR2 reads FQNNGV. The DNA for the CDR3 is TGTGCCAGCAGCTTAGATCGAGCGGGGACGCTTAATACGCAGTATTTT. This encodes CASSLDRAGTLNTQYF.

This clonotype was observed at least ten times. The chain joins TRBV7-9 to TRBJ1-3; 7 bases are a match to TRBD1. Germline trimming cut 5 bases from V and 0 bases from J; bases unmatched to any gene: 7. This CDR3 has 16 amino acids. The germline gives CDR1 SEHNR, CDR2 FQNEAQ (reference sequence). The CDR3, as DNA: TGTGCCAGCAGCGGCGCCGGACAGGCCTCTGGAAACACCATATATTTT. This sequence encodes CASSGAGQASGNTIYF.

This clonotype was seen repeatedly, ten times or more. The rearrangement joins TRBV28 to TRBJ2-7; 7 positions match TRBD1. This CDR3 comprises 15 residues. V lost 5 bases, J lost 0 bases, and 7 bases stayed unmatched. The germline V gene has CDR1 MDHEN and CDR2 SYDVKM. The CDR3 coding sequence is TGTGCCAGCAGTCAGAGGGACAGAAGCTCCTACGAGCAGTACTTC. It codes for CASSQRDRSSYEQYF.

This rearrangement joins TRBV12-3 or TRBV12-4 to TRBJ2-1, with 15 bases matching TRBD2. CDR3 length: 18 residues. V dropped 5 bases and J dropped 1; count of bases not matched to a gene: 6. The CDR3 DNA sequence: TGTGCCAGCAGTACGGGGACTAGCGGGAGGTTATCCTACAATGAGCAGTTCTTC. This encodes CASSTGTSGRLSYNEQFF.

V is TRBV30 and J is TRBJ1-2; a weak D match, TRBD1 (6 bases). Germline V gives CDR1 GTSNPN, CDR2 SVGIG (reference sequence). Trimming removed 4 bases at V and 7 bases at J, with 16 bases between. CDR3 length equals 13 residues. In DNA, the CDR3 is TGTGCCTGGACCTCCCAGGGGTATCTTGGCTACACCTTC. As protein: CAWTSQGYLGYTF.

The rearrangement uses TRBV7-9 and TRBJ1-2; D not resolved. The CDR3 length is 13 residues. V lost 5 bases and J lost 2, with 9 bases in between. Looked up from germline, CDR1 is SEHNR and CDR2 is FQNEAQ (reference sequence). CDR3 DNA: TGTGCCAGCAGCCCGAACAACAACTATGGCTACACCTTC. It translates to CASSPNNNYGYTF.